Listed here are 23 T cell receptor beta chains from one sample, sequenced in a study of blood T cell repertoires in COVID-19. TCRdb's copy holds only in-frame clones and misses some; the assay was immunoSEQ multiplex PCR. The repertoire holds roughly 220,000 clones, with 86% as singletons. The specimen sequenced was PBMCs or T cells enriched from blood (not recorded which). The receptors come from a woman aged 40-49 years with acute COVID-19.

This chain links TRBV4-3 with TRBJ1-2; 11 nucleotides match TRBD1. The V segment lost 4 bases and the J segment 8 bases; nucleotides outside the gene matches: 12. The germline CDR1 and CDR2 sequences are LGHNA and YSLEER. CDR3 size: 16 residues. CDR3 amino acids: CASSPSIGTGGEGYTF. The CDR3 nucleotides read TGCGCCAGCAGCCCCTCAATCGGGACAGGGGGAGAGGGCTACACCTTC.

V usage is TRBV30 and J usage is TRBJ2-2; D gene ambiguous. V lost 4 bases, J lost 5 bases, and 8 bases lay in between. This CDR3 contains 12 residues. Germline values: CDR1 GTSNPN, CDR2 SVGIG (reference sequence). The CDR3 is CAWTVVTGELFF. The CDR3 nucleotides read TGTGCCTGGACGGTTGTAACCGGGGAGCTGTTTTTT.

V gene TRBV7-9 combines with J gene TRBJ1-3; D unclear. The CDR3 has 15 residues. Germline V gives CDR1 SEHNR, CDR2 FQNEAQ (reference sequence). The V and J ends lost 1 base and 2 bases respectively, with 9 bases between them. CDR3 sequence (DNA): TGTGCCAGCAGCTTAGGGGCCAGCACTGGAAACACCATATATTTT. As protein: CASSLGASTGNTIYF.

The chain joins TRBV19 to TRBJ1-2; D gene unclear. In germline, CDR1 is LNHDA, CDR2 SQIVND (reference sequence). V lost 3 bases and J 6 bases, leaving 8 bases between the germline ends. The CDR3 is 12 amino acids. Here the CDR3 reads CASSMMGDGYTF. CDR3 sequence (DNA): TGTGCCAGTAGTATGATGGGAGATGGCTACACCTTC.

The V call is TRBV3-1 (or the pseudogene TRBV3-2), the J call TRBJ1-5, with D maybe TRBD1 (6 bases). This CDR3 comprises 15 residues. V dropped 1 base and J dropped 3 bases, with 10 bases sitting between them. Germline CDR1 LGHDT, CDR2 YNNKEL (reference sequence). CDR3 amino acids: CASSQGSGANQPQHF. The CDR3 nucleotides are TGTGCCAGCAGCCAAGGGTCAGGGGCCAATCAGCCCCAGCATTTT.

The J gene is TRBJ2-5, the V gene TRBV9; 10 bases match TRBD2. Germline CDR1 reads SGDLS; CDR2 reads YYNGEE. CDR3 length: 16 amino acids. V trimming: 3 bases; J trimming: 0 bases; junction bases outside the gene matches: 5. CDR3 region: CASSGTSGENQETQYF. CDR3 DNA: TGTGCCAGCAGCGGTACTAGCGGGGAGAACCAAGAGACCCAGTACTTC.

The chain recombines TRBV7-8 with TRBJ1-1, with no clear D. The CDR3 runs to 18 residues. Germline-derived CDR1 and CDR2 are SGHVS and FQNEAQ. The V gene lost 0 bases and the J gene lost 0 bases, with 17 bases spanning the gap. The chain's CDR3 is CASSLAREFNPMNTEAFF. The CDR3 region has the DNA TGTGCCAGCAGCTTAGCCCGGGAGTTTAATCCTATGAACACTGAAGCTTTCTTT. The entire variable domain, with the rest obtained from reference TRBV7-8 and TRBJ1-1, is as follows: GAGVSQSPRYKVAKRGQDVALRCDPISGHVSLFWYQQALGQGPEFLTYFQNEAQLDKSGLPSDRFFAERPEGSVSTLKIQRTQQEDSAVYLCASSLAREFNPMNTEAFFGQGTRLTVV.

The chain uses TRBV3-1 (or the pseudogene TRBV3-2) and TRBJ2-1, with TRBD2 matching 8 bases. Per germline, CDR1 LGHDT and CDR2 YNNKEL (reference sequence). The CDR3 sequence is 19 residues long. The trim removed 0 bases at V and 0 bases at J, leaving 10 bases unmatched. CDR3 region: CASSQDPAGVRSSYNEQFF. The CDR3 DNA reads as TGTGCCAGCAGCCAAGATCCAGCGGGGGTTAGAAGCTCCTACAATGAGCAGTTCTTC.

CDR3 amino acids: CASSSFQGHGYTF. CDR3 sequence (DNA): TGTGCCAGCAGCTCATTCCAGGGGCATGGCTACACCTTC. The chain links TRBV5-8 to TRBJ1-2, with D possibly TRBD1 on 6 matching bases. Between the trimmed V and J ends, which lost 3 bases and 6 bases, there was a span of 12 bases. The CDR3 covers 13 residues. Germline V gene data show CDR1 as SGHTS and CDR2 as YDEGEE.

The J gene is TRBJ1-1, the V gene TRBV28; no clear D. This CDR3 contains 15 residues. Deletions cut 3 bases from V and 1 base from J, with 12 bases between. Looked up from germline, CDR1 is MDHEN and CDR2 is SYDVKM. The CDR3 DNA sequence: TGTGCCAGCAGTTTTAAGGCTTGGGCGAACACTGAAGCTTTCTTT. It specifies CASSFKAWANTEAFF. Using reference TRBV28 and TRBJ1-1 for the parts outside the CDR3, the full variable domain is DVKVTQSSRYLVKRTGEKVFLECVQDMDHENMFWYRQDPGLGLRLIYFSYDVKMKEKGDIPEGYSVSREKKERFSLILESASTNQTSMYLCASSFKAWANTEAFFGQGTRLTVV.

The V and J genes are TRBV5-1 and TRBJ1-6; 8 nucleotides match TRBD1. This CDR3 region has 16 residues. The J segment lost 8 bases and the V segment lost 4 bases, leaving 11 bases of the junction unmatched. The V gene's germline CDR1 is SGHRS and CDR2 YFSETQ. The CDR3 DNA sequence: TGCGCCAGCAGCCCCGGACAGGGTAGTCAGTATTCACCCCTCCACTTT. Translating gives CASSPGQGSQYSPLHF.

The rearrangement joins TRBV19 to TRBJ1-5, with 8 nucleotides matching TRBD1. J lost 8 bases, V lost 8 bases, and 8 bases had no gene match. CDR1 and CDR2 from the germline V gene are LNHDA and SQIVND (reference sequence). The CDR3 is 13 residues long. The chain's CDR3 is CASRDRGGEPQHF. As DNA, the CDR3 is TGTGCCAGTCGTGACAGGGGAGGGGAGCCCCAGCATTTT. Combining the CDR3 with reference TRBV19 and TRBJ1-5 gives the whole variable domain DGGITQSPKYLFRKEGQNVTLSCEQNLNHDAMYWYRQDPGQGLRLIYYSQIVNDFQKGDIAEGYSVSREKKESFPLTVTSAQKNPTAFYLCASRDRGGEPQHFGDGTRLSIL.

The chain recombines TRBV19 with TRBJ1-1, with D unclear. V lost 1 base to trimming and J lost 0 bases, with 12 bases between them. Germline V CDR1 and CDR2: LNHDA, SQIVND (reference sequence). There are 16 residues in the CDR3. CDR3: CASSIVLRVMNTEAFF. CDR3 DNA sequence: TGTGCCAGTAGTATAGTTCTTCGAGTAATGAACACTGAAGCTTTCTTT.

The V call is TRBV5-6, the J call TRBJ2-2; 11 nucleotides match TRBD2. V lost 0 bases, J lost 4 bases, and 8 bases stayed unmatched. The germline gives CDR1 SGHDT, CDR2 YYEEEE. The CDR3 totals 18 residues. The CDR3 loop reads CASSLVSGGALGTGELFF. The CDR3 nucleotides read TGTGCCAGCAGCTTGGTTAGCGGGGGGGCCTTGGGCACCGGGGAGCTGTTTTTT.

J is TRBJ1-1 and V is TRBV4-3, with D maybe TRBD1 (6 bases). This CDR3 contains 14 residues. V was pared by 0 bases and J by 5 bases, with 10 bases between. CDR1 is LGHNA, CDR2 YSLEER, per germline. CDR3 in DNA: TGCGCCAGCAGCCAAGATGAGGGGGGGACTGAAGCTTTCTTT. Translated, it gives CASSQDEGGTEAFF.

The J gene is TRBJ1-1, the V gene TRBV5-4; D not certain. V was cut by 1 base and J by 10 bases, with 14 bases left in between. The CDR3 sequence is 13 residues long. CDR1 SGHNT and CDR2 YYREEE come from the germline V gene (reference sequence). In DNA form, the CDR3 reads TGTGCCAGCAGCTTGTTAACGGAGGCTCGAGCTTTCTTT. Translation: CASSLLTEARAFF.

The rearrangement links TRBV19 to TRBJ1-2, with D unclear. Germline values: CDR1 LNHDA, CDR2 SQIVND (reference sequence). The CDR3 extends over 12 amino acids. V lost 7 bases, J lost 5 bases, and 11 bases lay in between. This chain's CDR3 is CASTQAGYGYTF. Here the CDR3 DNA reads TGTGCCAGTACCCAAGCGGGTTATGGCTACACCTTC.

Written as DNA, the CDR3 is TGTGCCAGCTCACCAGCGGGACAGGGGCCAATTATGAACACTGAAGCTTTCTTT. Its translation: CASSPAGQGPIMNTEAFF. The chain joins TRBV18 to TRBJ1-1, with 10 bases identical to TRBD1. Germline V gives CDR1 KGHSH, CDR2 LQKENI. The trim removed 2 bases at V and 0 bases at J, leaving 9 bases unmatched. The CDR3 extends over 18 amino acids.

This sequence joins TRBV7-2 and TRBJ1-2, with D maybe TRBD1 (5 bases). The CDR3 contains 14 residues. Trimming removed 1 base at V and 4 bases at J, with 10 bases between. CDR1 is SGHTA, CDR2 FQGNSA, per germline. The CDR3 spells CASSLGPGSYGYTF. CDR3 sequence (DNA): TGTGCCAGCAGCTTAGGGCCAGGGTCCTATGGCTACACCTTC. The variable domain in full, with the rest retrieved from reference TRBV7-2 and TRBJ1-2, is GAGVSQSPSNKVTEKGKDVELRCDPISGHTALYWYRQSLGQGLEFLIYFQGNSAPDKSGLPSDRFSAERTGGSVSTLTIQRTQQEDSAVYLCASSLGPGSYGYTFGSGTRLTVV.

This rearrangement joins TRBV7-2 to TRBJ2-3; 10 bases agree with TRBD1. Germline values: CDR1 SGHTA, CDR2 FQGNSA. V trimming: 5 bases; J trimming: 3 bases; junction bases outside the gene matches: 5. This CDR3 has 15 residues. CDR3 DNA: TGTGCCAGCAGCCCGGACAGGGGGAGGACAGATACGCAGTATTTT. This sequence encodes CASSPDRGRTDTQYF.

The chain has TRBV29-1 and TRBJ1-1; no definite D call. Germline CDR1 SQVTM, CDR2 ANQGSEA. This CDR3 comprises 13 residues. Trimming removed 3 bases from V and 4 bases from J, with 12 bases in between. This CDR3 reads CSVDREGSTEAFF. CDR3 sequence (DNA): TGCAGCGTTGATAGAGAAGGGAGCACTGAAGCTTTCTTT.

Turning to this clone: The sample holds other DNA sequences that translate to the same CDR3. This chain connects TRBV9 to TRBJ1-5, with D tentatively TRBD1 (5 bases). CDR3 length: 14 residues. The V end was cut by 0 bases, the J end by 2 bases, with 6 bases between. The germline V gene encodes CDR1 SGDLS and CDR2 YYNGEE. CDR3 region: CASSVGGGNQPQHF. CDR3 nucleotides: TGTGCCAGCAGCGTAGGGGGGGGCAATCAGCCCCAGCATTTT.

This clone occurred a few times. The chain has TRBV3-1 (or the pseudogene TRBV3-2) and TRBJ2-2, with 7 bases that match TRBD1. Germline CDR1 is LGHDT and CDR2 is YNNKEL (reference sequence). The length of the CDR3 is 15 residues. V lost 3 bases, J lost 3 bases, and 4 bases stayed unmatched. CDR3 loop: CASSQGTDYTGELFF. The CDR3 bases are TGTGCCAGCAGCCAGGGGACAGATTACACCGGGGAGCTGTTTTTT.